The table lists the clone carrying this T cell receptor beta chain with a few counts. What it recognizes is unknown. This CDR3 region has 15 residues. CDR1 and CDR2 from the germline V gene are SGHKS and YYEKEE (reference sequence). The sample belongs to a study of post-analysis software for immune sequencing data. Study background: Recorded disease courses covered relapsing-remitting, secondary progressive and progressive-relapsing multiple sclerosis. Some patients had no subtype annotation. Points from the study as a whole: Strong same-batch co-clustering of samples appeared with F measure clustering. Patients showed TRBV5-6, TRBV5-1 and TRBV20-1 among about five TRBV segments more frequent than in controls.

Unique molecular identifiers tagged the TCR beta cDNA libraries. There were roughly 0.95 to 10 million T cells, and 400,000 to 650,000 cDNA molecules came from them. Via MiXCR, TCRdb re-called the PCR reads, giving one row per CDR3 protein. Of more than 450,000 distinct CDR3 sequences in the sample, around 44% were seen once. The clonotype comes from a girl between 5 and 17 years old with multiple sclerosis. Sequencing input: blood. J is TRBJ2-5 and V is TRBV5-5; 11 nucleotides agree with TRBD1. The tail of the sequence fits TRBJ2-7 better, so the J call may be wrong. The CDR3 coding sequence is TGTGCCAGCAGCCCTGGGACAGGGGGTAGCAACGAGCAGTACTTC. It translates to CASSPGTGGSNEQYF.